This entry features one TCR beta chain sequence. The antigen is unknown. The data were obtained in a study of cytomegalovirus exposure and HLA in healthy donors. Study outcomes and limitations: Later work found that TCR association rates differed between HLA loci; DRB1 had the most and HLA-C the fewest.

PCR involved 60 Vbeta and 13 Jbeta primers. Using immunoSEQ multiplex PCR, the repertoire was profiled, and TCRdb retains in-frame clones only, with some absent. The sample records hundreds of thousands of clones, over 65% being singletons. The sequenced sample was PBMCs. The origin of this receptor is a man aged 35 to 55 in good health and CMV-seronegative.

CDR3 residues: CASSTGRFIAKNIQYF. The CDR3 DNA is TGTGCCAGCAGCACAGGGCGGTTCATCGCCAAAAACATTCAGTACTTC. The chain is built from TRBV5-6 and TRBJ2-4; D might be TRBD1 (6 bases). CDR3 length: 16 residues. Germline CDR1 and CDR2: SGHDT and YYEEEE. V was shortened by 4 bases and J by 1 base, with 15 bases between the two germline ends.